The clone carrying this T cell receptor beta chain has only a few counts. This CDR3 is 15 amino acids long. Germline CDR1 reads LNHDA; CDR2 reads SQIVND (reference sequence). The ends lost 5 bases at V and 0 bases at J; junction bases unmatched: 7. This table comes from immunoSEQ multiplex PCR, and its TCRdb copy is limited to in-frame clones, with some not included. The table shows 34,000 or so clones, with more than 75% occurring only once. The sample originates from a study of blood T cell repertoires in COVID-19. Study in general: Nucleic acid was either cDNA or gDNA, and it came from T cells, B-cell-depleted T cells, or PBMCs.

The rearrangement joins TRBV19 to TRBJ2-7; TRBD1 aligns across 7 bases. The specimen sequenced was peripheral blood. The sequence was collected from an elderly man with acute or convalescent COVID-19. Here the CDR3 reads CASSVGTASSYEQYF. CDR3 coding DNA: TGTGCCAGTAGTGTCGGGACAGCTAGCTCCTACGAGCAGTACTTC. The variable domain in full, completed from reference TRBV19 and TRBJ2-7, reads DGGITQSPKYLFRKEGQNVTLSCEQNLNHDAMYWYRQDPGQGLRLIYYSQIVNDFQKGDIAEGYSVSREKKESFPLTVTSAQKNPTAFYLCASSVGTASSYEQYFGPGTRLTVT.